Listed here are 10 T cell receptor delta chains from one sample, sequenced in a study of γδ T cells in repeated Plasmodium falciparum infection. TCRdb reapplied CATT to the multiplex PCR reads. Of roughly 93,000 delta-chain clones listed, 1.4% to 1.5% are singletons. Bulk repertoires came from Vgamma9/Vdelta2+ or Vdelta2-negative gammadelta T cells flow-sorted from PBMC. Sequenced input: gamma-delta T cells from blood. These receptor sequences come from a pool of human donors (malaria-infected and uninfected, not separated).

This clone was recorded a few times. The protein held in TCRdb is that of a much larger clone and does not match this DNA's translation at residue 6, likely because of a read error; the protein shown is translated from the DNA. The chain recombines TRDV1 with TRDJ1; D gene unclear. The J gene was missing in TCRdb and was found by matching the end of the DNA to germline. The ends were cut back, 1 base at V and 1 base at J, with 7 bases in the middle. The CDR3 totals 14 residues. Germline V lookup: CDR1 TSWWSYY, CDR2 QGS. The CDR3 spells CALGEPNATDKLIF. As DNA, the CDR3 is TGTGCTCTTGGGGAACCAAATGCCACCGATAAACTCATCTTT.

This clone has a count of ten or more. Given a far larger clone just one base away, this is likely a sequencing read error. The same CDR3 can be traced to other DNA sequences in this sample. CDR3 residues: CACDPLTGGRPYTDKLIF. DNA of the CDR3: TGTGCCTGTGATCCCCTTACTGGGGGACGACCGTACACCGATAAACTCATCTTC. No J gene was called, and the V gene is TRDV2; the table's D call of TRDD3 was not tested on the DNA. This CDR3 is 18 amino acids long. Germline values: CDR1 GEAIGNYY, CDR2 EKD.

This clone was seen a few times. TCRdb lists the protein of a much larger clone for this DNA, which differs at residue 16, so this is likely a read error; the protein given here is translated from the DNA itself. This sequence joins TRDV2 and TRDJ1; TRDD2 might be the D (5 bases). The J gene, not given by TCRdb, was assigned here from a germline match of the nucleotide sequence. The CDR3 extends over 19 amino acids. Germline CDR1 and CDR2: GEAIGNYY and EKD. The CDR3 DNA reads as TGTGCCTGTGGTAGCGCCCTTTCTTCCGAGGGACTCCCCACCGATAGACTCATCTTT. Translation gives CACGSALSSEGLPTDRLIF.

On this clone itself: TCRdb pairs this DNA with a much larger clone's protein that differs at residue 6, likely a read error; the protein shown was translated from the DNA. The chain links TRDV1 to TRDJ2, with 10 positions matching TRDD3. Because TCRdb records no J gene, it was assigned here through a match of the DNA to germline. V was pared by 3 bases and J by 1 base, with 23 bases of the junction left unmatched. Germline CDR1 reads TSWWSYY; CDR2 reads QGS. The CDR3 runs 23 residues. CDR3 residues: CALGDPSLPSQTGGCNLTAQLFF. As DNA, the CDR3 is TGTGCTCTTGGGGATCCAAGTCTTCCTAGCCAGACTGGGGGATGTAATTTGACAGCACAACTCTTCTTT.

This clone was recorded a few times. For this DNA, TCRdb reports the protein of a much larger clone, which diverges at residue 13, most likely from a read error; the protein presented here is translated directly from the DNA. V gene TRDV1 combines with J gene TRDJ1; the D gene is possibly TRDD3 (6 bases). V gave up 3 bases and J gave up 0 bases, with 29 bases separating them. The germline V gene has CDR1 TSWWSYY and CDR2 QGS. The CDR3 spans 21 residues. The CDR3 sequence is CALGELSPTILGGAYTDKLIF. The CDR3 bases are TGTGCTCTTGGGGAGCTATCCCCTACGATACTGGGAGGGGCGTACACCGATAAACTCATCTTT.

With respect to this clone: This likely traces to a read error, being one base from a far larger clone. The chain carries TRDV1 and TRDJ2, with 7 nucleotides matching TRDD3. TCRdb offers no J gene call, so here the DNA was matched to germline to obtain one. Germline values: CDR1 TSWWSYY, CDR2 QGS. The CDR3 sequence is 19 residues long. CDR3 sequence reads: CALGELTCMGDPETAQLFF. In DNA, the CDR3 is TGCGCTCTTGGGGAACTTACCTGCATGGGGGACCCTGAGACAGCACAACTCTTCTTT.

A few counts support this clone. The protein recorded in TCRdb matches a much larger clone and deviates from this DNA's translation at residue 18, suggesting a read error; the protein here is obtained by translating the DNA. The chain couples TRDV2 to TRDJ2; 7 nucleotides agree with TRDD3. No J segment appears in TCRdb, so it was assigned here by matching the sequence to germline. Germline lookup yields CDR1 GEAIGNYY and CDR2 EKD. The CDR3 has 19 amino acids. V was pared by 0 bases and J by 12 bases, with 24 bases of the junction left unmatched. The CDR3 reads CACDTVGLGAHSYTDKLFF. The CDR3 bases are TGTGCCTGTGACACCGTAGGGCTGGGGGCACATTCTTACACCGATAAACTCTTCTTT.

Concerning this clone: Other DNA sequences from this sample encode an identical CDR3 as well. The V gene corresponds to TRDV1; no J gene was called. Germline V gives CDR1 TSWWSYY, CDR2 QGS. There are 9 residues in the CDR3. The CDR3 loop is CALGELQFF. In DNA form, the CDR3 reads TGTGCTCTTGGGGAACTACAATTTTTC.

Only a few counts were recorded for this clone. The mismatch at residue 12 between this DNA's translation and the TCRdb protein of a much larger clone likely reflects a read error; the protein shown is translated from the DNA. The chain is built from TRDV1 and TRDJ1; D not certain. The J gene, left out of TCRdb, was set here by checking the DNA against germline. Germline V gene data show CDR1 as TSWWSYY and CDR2 as QGS. This CDR3 region has 16 residues. The CDR3 reads CALGEMPILYTVKLIF. Here the CDR3 DNA reads TGTGCTCTTGGGGAAATGCCCATCCTGTACACCGTTAAACTCATCTTT.

This clone was counted between two and nine times. The protein held in TCRdb is that of a much larger clone and does not match this DNA's translation at residue 9, likely because of a read error; the protein shown is translated from the DNA. V is TRDV3 and J is TRDJ1, with D perhaps matching TRDD2 or TRDD3 (5 bases each). Germline V gene lookup returns CDR1 TVYSNPD and CDR2 GDNSRS (reference sequence). V lost 3 bases and J lost 7, with 30 bases in between. The CDR3 consists of 17 residues. CDR3 loop: CAFRGAWVLWEAGKLIF. CDR3 nucleotide sequence: TGTGCCTTCCGTGGGGCTTGGGTCCTATGGGAGGCCGGTAAACTCATCTTT.